The next 2 T cell receptor beta chains were all read from a single sample in a study of T cell responses to AZD1222 COVID-19 vaccine. The data were produced by immunoSEQ multiplex PCR, yet TCRdb's version contains in-frame clones alone and is incomplete. The sample records tens of thousands of clones, roughly 87% being singletons. This specimen was peripheral blood, taken 28 days after the second AZD1222 dose. The receptors shown here come from an adult who received the AZD1222 COVID-19 vaccine.

The chain joins TRBV6-2 or TRBV6-3 to TRBJ1-2, with D perhaps matching TRBD1 (5 bases). CDR3 length: 19 amino acids. V shed 0 bases and J shed 1 base, with 21 bases lying between them. Germline V gives CDR1 MNHEY, CDR2 SVGEGT. The CDR3 DNA sequence: TGTGCCAGCAGTTACTCGCGAAGATCTCTACAGGCCGTTAACTATGGCTACACCTTC. Its translation is CASSYSRRSLQAVNYGYTF.

CDR3 residues: CASSVDSGSSYNEQFF. The CDR3 DNA is TGTGCCAGCAGCGTAGACAGCGGATCCTCCTACAATGAGCAGTTCTTC. The chain is built from TRBV9 and TRBJ2-1; weak D call: TRBD2 (5 bases). V was shortened by 0 bases and J by 0 bases, with 10 bases between the two germline ends. This CDR3 comprises 16 residues. Germline assignment: CDR1 SGDLS and CDR2 YYNGEE.